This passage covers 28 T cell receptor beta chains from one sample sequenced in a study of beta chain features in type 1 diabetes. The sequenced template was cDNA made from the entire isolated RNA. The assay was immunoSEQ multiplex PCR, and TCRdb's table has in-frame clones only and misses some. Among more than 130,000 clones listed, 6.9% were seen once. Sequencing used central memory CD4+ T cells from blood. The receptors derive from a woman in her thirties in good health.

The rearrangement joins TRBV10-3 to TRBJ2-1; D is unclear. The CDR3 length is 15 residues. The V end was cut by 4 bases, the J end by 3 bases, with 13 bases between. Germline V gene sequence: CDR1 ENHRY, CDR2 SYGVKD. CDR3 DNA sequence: TGTGCCATCAGTGCGCCGCAAGTCGGCTACAATGAGCAGTTCTTC. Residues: CAISAPQVGYNEQFF.

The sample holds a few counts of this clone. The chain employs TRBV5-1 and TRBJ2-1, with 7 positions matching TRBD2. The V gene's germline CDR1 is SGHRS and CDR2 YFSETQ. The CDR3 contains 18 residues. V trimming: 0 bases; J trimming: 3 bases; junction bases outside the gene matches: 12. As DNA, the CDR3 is TGCGCCAGCAGCTTGGGGGTTCGGGCGGGAGAGGGCTACAATGAGCAGTTCTTC. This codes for CASSLGVRAGEGYNEQFF.

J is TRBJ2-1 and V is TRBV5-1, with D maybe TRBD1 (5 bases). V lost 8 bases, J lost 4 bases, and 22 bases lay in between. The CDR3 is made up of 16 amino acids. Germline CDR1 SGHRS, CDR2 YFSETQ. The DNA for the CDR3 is TGCGCCAGGGGCCGAGGTCAGGGAAGCATTTACAATGAGCAGTTCTTC. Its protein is CARGRGQGSIYNEQFF.

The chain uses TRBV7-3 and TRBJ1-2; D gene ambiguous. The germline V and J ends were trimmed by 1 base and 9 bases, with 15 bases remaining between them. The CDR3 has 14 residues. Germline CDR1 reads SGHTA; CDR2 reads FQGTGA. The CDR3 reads CASSLSPVGESYTF. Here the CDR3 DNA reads TGTGCCAGCAGCTTAAGCCCCGTCGGGGAAAGCTACACCTTC.

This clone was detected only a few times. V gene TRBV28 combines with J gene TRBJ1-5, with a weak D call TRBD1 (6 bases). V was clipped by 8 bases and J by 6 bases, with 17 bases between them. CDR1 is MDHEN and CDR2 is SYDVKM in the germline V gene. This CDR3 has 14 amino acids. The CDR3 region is CASLWGPDSQPQHF. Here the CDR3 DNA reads TGTGCCAGCCTTTGGGGACCGGACAGTCAGCCCCAGCATTTT. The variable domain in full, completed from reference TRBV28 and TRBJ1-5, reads DVKVTQSSRYLVKRTGEKVFLECVQDMDHENMFWYRQDPGLGLRLIYFSYDVKMKEKGDIPEGYSVSREKKERFSLILESASTNQTSMYLCASLWGPDSQPQHFGDGTRLSIL.

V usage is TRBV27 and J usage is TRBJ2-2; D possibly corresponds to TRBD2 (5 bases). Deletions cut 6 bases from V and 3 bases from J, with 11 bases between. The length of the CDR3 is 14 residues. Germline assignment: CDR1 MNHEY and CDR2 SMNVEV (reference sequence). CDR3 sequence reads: CASRGRVDTGELFF. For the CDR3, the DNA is TGTGCCAGCAGAGGGCGGGTCGACACCGGGGAGCTGTTTTTT.

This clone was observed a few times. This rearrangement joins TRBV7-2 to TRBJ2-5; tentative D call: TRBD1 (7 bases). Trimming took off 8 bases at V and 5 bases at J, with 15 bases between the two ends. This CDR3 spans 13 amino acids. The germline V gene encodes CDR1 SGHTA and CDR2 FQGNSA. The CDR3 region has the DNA TGTGCCAGCTGCAGGGGGGAGTGGGAGACCCAGTACTTC. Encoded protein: CASCRGEWETQYF.

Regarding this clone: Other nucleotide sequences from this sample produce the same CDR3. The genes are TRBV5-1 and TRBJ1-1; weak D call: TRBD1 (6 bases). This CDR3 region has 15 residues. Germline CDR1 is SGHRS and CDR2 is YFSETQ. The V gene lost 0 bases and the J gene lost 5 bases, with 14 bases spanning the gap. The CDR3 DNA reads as TGCGCCAGCAGCTTGGATGGGCAGGGGAATACTGAAGCTTTCTTT. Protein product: CASSLDGQGNTEAFF. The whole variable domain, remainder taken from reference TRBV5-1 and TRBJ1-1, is KAGVTQTPRYLIKTRGQQVTLSCSPISGHRSVSWYQQTPGQGLQFLFEYFSETQRNKGNFPGRFSGRQFSNSRSEMNVSTLELGDSALYLCASSLDGQGNTEAFFGQGTRLTVV.

The CDR3 region is CASSYGSGNLGNEQFF. As DNA, the CDR3 is TGTGCCAGCAGTTACGGGAGCGGAAACCTGGGGAATGAGCAGTTCTTC. The chain combines TRBV6-5 with TRBJ2-1, with a weak D call TRBD2 (5 bases). The germline V gene has CDR1 MNHEY and CDR2 SVGAGI. CDR3 length: 16 residues. Trimming removed 2 bases at V and 7 bases at J, with 18 bases between.

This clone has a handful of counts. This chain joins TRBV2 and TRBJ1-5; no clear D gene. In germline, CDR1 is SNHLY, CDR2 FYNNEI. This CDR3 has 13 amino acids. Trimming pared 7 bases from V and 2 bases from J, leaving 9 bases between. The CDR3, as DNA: TGTGCCAGCAACTCCCAGGGCAATCAGCCCCAGCATTTT. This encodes CASNSQGNQPQHF.

The chain's CDR3 is CASSLLHRAETQYF. CDR3 sequence (DNA): TGTGCCAGCAGCTTACTTCACAGGGCAGAGACCCAGTACTTC. The chain joins TRBV7-8 to TRBJ2-5; D perhaps matches TRBD1 (6 bases). There are 14 residues in the CDR3. In germline, CDR1 is SGHVS, CDR2 FQNEAQ. The germline V and J ends were trimmed by 2 bases and 4 bases, with 11 bases remaining between them.

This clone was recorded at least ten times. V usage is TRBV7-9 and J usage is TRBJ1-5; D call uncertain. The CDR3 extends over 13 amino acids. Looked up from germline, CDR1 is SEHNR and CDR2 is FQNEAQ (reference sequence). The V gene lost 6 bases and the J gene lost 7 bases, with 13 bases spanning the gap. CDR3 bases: TGTGCCAGCAGTCCAGCGGGAGAGCAGCCCCAGCATTTT. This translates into CASSPAGEQPQHF.

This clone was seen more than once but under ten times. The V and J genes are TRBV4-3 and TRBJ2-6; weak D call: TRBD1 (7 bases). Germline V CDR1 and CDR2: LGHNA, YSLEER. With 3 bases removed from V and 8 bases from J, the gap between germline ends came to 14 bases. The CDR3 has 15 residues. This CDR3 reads CASSQGGQSSNVLTF. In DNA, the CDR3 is TGCGCCAGCAGCCAGGGGGGACAGTCGTCCAACGTCCTGACTTTC.

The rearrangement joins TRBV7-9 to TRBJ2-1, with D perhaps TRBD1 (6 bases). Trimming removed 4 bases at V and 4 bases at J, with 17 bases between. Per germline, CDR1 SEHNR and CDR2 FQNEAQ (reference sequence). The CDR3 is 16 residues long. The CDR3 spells CASSSNRRGTYNEQFF. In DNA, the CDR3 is TGTGCCAGCAGCTCGAACCGCAGGGGCACGTACAATGAGCAGTTCTTC.

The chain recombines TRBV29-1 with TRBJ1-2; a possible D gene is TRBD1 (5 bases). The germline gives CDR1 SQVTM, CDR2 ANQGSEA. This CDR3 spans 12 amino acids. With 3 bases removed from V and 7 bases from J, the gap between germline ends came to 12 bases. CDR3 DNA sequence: TGCAGCGTTGATCCAGGGTCGACTGGCTACACCTTC. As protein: CSVDPGSTGYTF.

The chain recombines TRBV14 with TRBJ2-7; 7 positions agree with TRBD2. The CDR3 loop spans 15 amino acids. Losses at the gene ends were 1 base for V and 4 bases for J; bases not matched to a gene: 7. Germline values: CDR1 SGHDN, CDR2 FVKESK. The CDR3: CASSQGPGRTYEQYF. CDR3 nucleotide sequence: TGTGCCAGCAGCCAAGGTCCCGGGAGGACTTACGAGCAGTACTTC. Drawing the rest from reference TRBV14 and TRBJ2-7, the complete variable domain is EAGVTQFPSHSVIEKGQTVTLRCDPISGHDNLYWYRRVMGKEIKFLLHFVKESKQDESGMPNNRFLAERTGGTYSTLKVQPAELEDSGVYFCASSQGPGRTYEQYFGPGTRLTVT.

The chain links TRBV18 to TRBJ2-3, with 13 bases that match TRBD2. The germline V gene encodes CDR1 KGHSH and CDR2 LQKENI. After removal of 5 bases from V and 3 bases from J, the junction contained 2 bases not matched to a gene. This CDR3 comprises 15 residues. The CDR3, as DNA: TGTGCCAGCTCAACTAGCGGGAGGGCAACAGATACGCAGTATTTT. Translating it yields CASSTSGRATDTQYF.

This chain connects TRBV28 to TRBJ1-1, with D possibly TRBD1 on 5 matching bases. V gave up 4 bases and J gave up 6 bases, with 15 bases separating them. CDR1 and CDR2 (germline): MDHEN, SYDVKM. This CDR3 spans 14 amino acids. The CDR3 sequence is CASSWAGSVAEAFF. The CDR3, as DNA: TGTGCCAGCAGTTGGGCAGGGTCGGTGGCTGAAGCTTTCTTT.

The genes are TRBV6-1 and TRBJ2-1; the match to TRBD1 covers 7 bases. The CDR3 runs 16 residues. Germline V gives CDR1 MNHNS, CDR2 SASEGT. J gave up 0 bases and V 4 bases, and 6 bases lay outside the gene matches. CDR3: CASSARTGASYNEQFF. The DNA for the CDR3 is TGTGCCAGCAGTGCCCGGACAGGAGCCTCCTACAATGAGCAGTTCTTC.

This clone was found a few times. The CDR3 DNA is TGTGCCAGCAGCTTGGGGAGTAGCGGATCCTACAATGAGCAGTTCTTC. This encodes CASSLGSSGSYNEQFF. V and J are TRBV5-4 and TRBJ2-1, with a possible D match to TRBD2 (6 bases). Germline CDR1 reads SGHNT; CDR2 reads YYREEE (reference sequence). The CDR3 contains 16 residues. The germline V and J ends were trimmed by 0 bases and 1 base, with 11 bases remaining between them.

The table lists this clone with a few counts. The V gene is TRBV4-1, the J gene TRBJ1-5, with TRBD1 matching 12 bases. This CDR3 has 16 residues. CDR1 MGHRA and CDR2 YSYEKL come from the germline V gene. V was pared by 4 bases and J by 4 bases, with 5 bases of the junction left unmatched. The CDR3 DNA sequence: TGCGCCAGCAGCCGGCCGGGACAGGGGGCAAATCAGCCCCAGCATTTT. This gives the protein CASSRPGQGANQPQHF.

CDR3: CASSSLAGGTDTQYF. CDR3 DNA: TGCGCCAGCAGCTCCCTAGCTGGAGGCACAGATACGCAGTATTTT. This chain links TRBV5-1 with TRBJ2-3, with D tentatively TRBD2 (5 bases). V lost 3 bases and J lost 1, with 12 bases in between. The CDR3 length is 15 residues. Germline lookup yields CDR1 SGHRS and CDR2 YFSETQ.

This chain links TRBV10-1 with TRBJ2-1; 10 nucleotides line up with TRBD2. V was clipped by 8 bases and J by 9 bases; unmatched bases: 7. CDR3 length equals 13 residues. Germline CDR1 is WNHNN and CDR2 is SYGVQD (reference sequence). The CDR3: CASETSGLPEQFF. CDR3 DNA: TGCGCCAGCGAGACTAGCGGGTTGCCTGAGCAGTTCTTC.

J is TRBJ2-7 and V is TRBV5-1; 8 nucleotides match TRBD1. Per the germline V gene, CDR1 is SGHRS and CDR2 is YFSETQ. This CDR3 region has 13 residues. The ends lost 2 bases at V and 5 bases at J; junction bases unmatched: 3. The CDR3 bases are TGCGCCAGCAGCTTCCAGGGGGCGGACGAGCAGTACTTC. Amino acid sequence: CASSFQGADEQYF.

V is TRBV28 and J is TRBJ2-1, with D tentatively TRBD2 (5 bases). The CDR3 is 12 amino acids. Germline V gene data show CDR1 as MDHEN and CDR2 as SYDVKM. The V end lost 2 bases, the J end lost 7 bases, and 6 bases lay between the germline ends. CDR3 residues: CASSLRGNEQFF. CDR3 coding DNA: TGTGCCAGCAGTTTACGGGGTAATGAGCAGTTCTTC.

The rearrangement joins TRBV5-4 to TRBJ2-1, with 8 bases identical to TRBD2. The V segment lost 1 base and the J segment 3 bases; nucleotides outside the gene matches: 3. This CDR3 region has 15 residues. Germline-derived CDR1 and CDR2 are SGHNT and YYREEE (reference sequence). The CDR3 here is CASSLLLADYNEQFF. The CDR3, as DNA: TGTGCCAGCAGCTTGCTACTAGCGGACTACAATGAGCAGTTCTTC.

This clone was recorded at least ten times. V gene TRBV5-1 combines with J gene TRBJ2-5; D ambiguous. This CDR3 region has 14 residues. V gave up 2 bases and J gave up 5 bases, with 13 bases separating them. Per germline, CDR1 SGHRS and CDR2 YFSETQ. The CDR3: CASSFVPPRETQYF. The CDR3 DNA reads TGCGCCAGCAGCTTTGTCCCTCCGCGGGAGACCCAGTACTTC.

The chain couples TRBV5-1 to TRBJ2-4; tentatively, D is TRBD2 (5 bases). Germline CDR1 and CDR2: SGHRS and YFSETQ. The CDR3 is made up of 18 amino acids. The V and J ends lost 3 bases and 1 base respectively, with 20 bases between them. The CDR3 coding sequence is TGCGCCAGCAGCTCCGGACTCAATTCTCGGTTGGCCAAAAACATTCAGTACTTC. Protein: CASSSGLNSRLAKNIQYF.